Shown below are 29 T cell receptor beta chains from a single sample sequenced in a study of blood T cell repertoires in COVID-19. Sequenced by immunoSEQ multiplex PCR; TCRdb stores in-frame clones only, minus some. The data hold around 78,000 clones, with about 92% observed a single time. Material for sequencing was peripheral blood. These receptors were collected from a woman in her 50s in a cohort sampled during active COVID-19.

CDR3 coding DNA: TGTGCCAGCTCACACAGGGACCGGAACGAGCAGTACTTC. It yields the protein CASSHRDRNEQYF. This chain links TRBV18 with TRBJ2-7, with D possibly TRBD1 on 6 matching bases. Germline CDR1 and CDR2: KGHSH and LQKENI. The CDR3 extends over 13 amino acids. Trimming shortened V by 4 bases and J by 5 bases, and 12 bases separated the two germline ends.

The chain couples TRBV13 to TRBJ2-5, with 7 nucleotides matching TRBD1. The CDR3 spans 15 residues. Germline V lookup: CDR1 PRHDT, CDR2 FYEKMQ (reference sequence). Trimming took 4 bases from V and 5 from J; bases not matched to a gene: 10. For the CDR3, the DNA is TGTGCCAGCAGCTCAATCGGGACAGTTGCGGAGACCCAGTACTTC. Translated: CASSSIGTVAETQYF.

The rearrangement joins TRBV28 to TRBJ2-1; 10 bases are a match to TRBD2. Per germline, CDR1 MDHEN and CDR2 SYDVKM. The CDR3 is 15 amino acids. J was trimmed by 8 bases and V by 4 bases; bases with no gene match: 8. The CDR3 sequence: CASSSSGRVVHEQFF. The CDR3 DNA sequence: TGTGCCAGCAGTTCCAGCGGGAGGGTGGTCCATGAGCAGTTCTTC.

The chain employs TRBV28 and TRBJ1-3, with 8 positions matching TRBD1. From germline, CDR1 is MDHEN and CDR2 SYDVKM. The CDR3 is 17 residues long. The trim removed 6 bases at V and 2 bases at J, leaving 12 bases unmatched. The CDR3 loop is CASSSWPTGVTGNTIYF. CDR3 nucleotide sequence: TGTGCCAGCAGCTCATGGCCGACAGGGGTAACTGGAAACACCATATATTTT.

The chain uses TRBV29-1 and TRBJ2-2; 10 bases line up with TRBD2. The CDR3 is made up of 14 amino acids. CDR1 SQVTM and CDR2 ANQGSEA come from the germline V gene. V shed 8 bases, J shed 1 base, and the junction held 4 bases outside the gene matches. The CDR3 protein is CSCRTSGNTGELFF. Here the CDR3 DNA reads TGCAGCTGTAGGACTAGCGGGAACACCGGGGAGCTGTTTTTT.

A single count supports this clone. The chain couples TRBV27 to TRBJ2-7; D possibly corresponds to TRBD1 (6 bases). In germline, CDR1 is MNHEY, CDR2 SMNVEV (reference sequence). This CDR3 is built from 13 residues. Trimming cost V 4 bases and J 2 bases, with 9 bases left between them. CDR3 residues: CASSSGDTYEQYF. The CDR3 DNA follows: TGTGCCAGCAGTTCAGGGGATACCTACGAGCAGTACTTC.

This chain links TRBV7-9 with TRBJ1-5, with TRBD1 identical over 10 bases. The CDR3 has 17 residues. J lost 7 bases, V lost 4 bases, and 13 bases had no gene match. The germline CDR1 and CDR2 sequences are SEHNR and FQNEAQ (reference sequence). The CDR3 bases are TGTGCCAGCAGCTACCTACAAGGACAGGGGGGAGACCAGCCCCAGCATTTT. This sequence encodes CASSYLQGQGGDQPQHF.

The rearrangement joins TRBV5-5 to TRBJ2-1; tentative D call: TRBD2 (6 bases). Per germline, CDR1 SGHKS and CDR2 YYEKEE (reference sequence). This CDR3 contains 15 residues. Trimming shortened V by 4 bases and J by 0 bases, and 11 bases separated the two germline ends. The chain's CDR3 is CASSPTSSSYNEQFF. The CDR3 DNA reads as TGTGCCAGCAGCCCGACTAGTAGCTCCTACAATGAGCAGTTCTTC.

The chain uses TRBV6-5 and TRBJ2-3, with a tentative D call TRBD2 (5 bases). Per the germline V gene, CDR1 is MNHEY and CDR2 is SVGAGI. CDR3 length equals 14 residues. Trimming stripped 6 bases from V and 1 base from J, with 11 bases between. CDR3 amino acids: CASSPQRGTDTQYF. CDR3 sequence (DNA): TGTGCCAGCAGCCCCCAGAGGGGCACAGATACGCAGTATTTT.

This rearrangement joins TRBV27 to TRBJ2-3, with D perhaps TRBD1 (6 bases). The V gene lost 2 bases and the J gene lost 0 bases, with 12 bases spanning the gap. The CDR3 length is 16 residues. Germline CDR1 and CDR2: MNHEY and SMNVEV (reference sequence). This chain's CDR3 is CASSLQGIQSTDTQYF. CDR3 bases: TGTGCCAGCAGTTTACAGGGGATCCAAAGCACAGATACGCAGTATTTT.

CDR3 coding DNA: TGTGCCAGCAGCCTACAGGGGACCTATGGCTACACCTTC. Translating it yields CASSLQGTYGYTF. This chain connects TRBV3-1 (or the pseudogene TRBV3-2) to TRBJ1-2; 7 nucleotides match TRBD1. The ends lost 4 bases at V and 4 bases at J; junction bases unmatched: 3. The CDR3 consists of 13 residues. CDR1 is LGHDT and CDR2 is YNNKEL in the germline V gene (reference sequence).

CDR3 sequence: CASSIGGRGTGELFF. The CDR3 coding sequence is TGTGCCAGTAGTATCGGCGGGAGAGGTACCGGGGAGCTGTTTTTT. The chain joins TRBV19 to TRBJ2-2, with 7 bases lining up with TRBD2. The germline V gene encodes CDR1 LNHDA and CDR2 SQIVND (reference sequence). Trimming took 3 bases from V and 5 from J; bases not matched to a gene: 6. The CDR3 consists of 15 residues.

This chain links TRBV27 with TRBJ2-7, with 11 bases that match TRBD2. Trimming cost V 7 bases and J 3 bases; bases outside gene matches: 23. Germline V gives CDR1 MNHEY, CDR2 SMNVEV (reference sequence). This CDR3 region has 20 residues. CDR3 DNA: TGTGCCAGCACCCCTTGGGGGGCAACTAGCGGGGGAATTCTTCTCTACGAGCAGTACTTC. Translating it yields CASTPWGATSGGILLYEQYF.

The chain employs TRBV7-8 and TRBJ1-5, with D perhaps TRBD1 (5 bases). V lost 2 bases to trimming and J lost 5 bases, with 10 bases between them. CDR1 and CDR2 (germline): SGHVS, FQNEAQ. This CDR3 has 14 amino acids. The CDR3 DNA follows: TGTGCCAGCAGCTTAACCGGGGGGGATCAGCCCCAGCATTTT. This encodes CASSLTGGDQPQHF.

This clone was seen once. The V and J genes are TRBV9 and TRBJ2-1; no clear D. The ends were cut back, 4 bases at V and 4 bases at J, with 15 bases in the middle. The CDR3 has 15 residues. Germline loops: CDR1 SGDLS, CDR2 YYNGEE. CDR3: CASSPPRGGYNEQFF. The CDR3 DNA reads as TGTGCCAGCAGCCCTCCAAGAGGCGGATACAATGAGCAGTTCTTC. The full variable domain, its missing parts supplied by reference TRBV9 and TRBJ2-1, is DSGVTQTPKHLITATGQRVTLRCSPRSGDLSVYWYQQSLDQGLQFLIQYYNGEERAKGNILERFSAQQFPDLHSELNLSSLELGDSALYFCASSPPRGGYNEQFFGPGTRLTVL.

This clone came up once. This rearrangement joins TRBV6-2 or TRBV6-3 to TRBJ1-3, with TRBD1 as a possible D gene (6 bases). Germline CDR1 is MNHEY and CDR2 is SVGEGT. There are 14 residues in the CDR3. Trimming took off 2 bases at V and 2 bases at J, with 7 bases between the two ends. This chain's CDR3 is CASSYRGTGNTIYF. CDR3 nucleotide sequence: TGTGCCAGCAGTTACAGGGGGACTGGAAACACCATATATTTT.

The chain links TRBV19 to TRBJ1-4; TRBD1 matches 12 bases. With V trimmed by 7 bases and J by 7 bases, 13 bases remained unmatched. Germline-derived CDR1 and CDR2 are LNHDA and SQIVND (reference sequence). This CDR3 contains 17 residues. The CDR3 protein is CASKDRDRGLSSEKLFF. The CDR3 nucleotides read TGTGCCAGTAAGGACAGGGACAGGGGGCTGTCGAGTGAAAAACTGTTTTTT.

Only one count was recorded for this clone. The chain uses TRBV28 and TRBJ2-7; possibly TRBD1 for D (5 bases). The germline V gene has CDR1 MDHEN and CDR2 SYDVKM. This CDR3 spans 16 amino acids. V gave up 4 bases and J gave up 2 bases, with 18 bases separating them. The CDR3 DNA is TGTGCCAGCAGTTCTCGTGGGGCCTCAAACACCTACGAGCAGTACTTC. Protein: CASSSRGASNTYEQYF.

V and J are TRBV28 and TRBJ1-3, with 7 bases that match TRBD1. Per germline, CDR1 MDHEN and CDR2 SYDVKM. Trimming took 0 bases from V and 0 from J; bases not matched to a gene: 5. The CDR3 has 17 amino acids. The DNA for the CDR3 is TGTGCCAGCAGTTTATGGAGAGGGGGCCTCTCTGGAAACACCATATATTTT. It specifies CASSLWRGGLSGNTIYF.

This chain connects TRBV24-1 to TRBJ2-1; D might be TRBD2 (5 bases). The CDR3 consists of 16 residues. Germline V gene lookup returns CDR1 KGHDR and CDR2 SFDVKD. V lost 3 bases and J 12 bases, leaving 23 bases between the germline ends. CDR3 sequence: CATSDAGFVSRRLQFF. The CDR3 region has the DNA TGTGCCACCAGTGATGCCGGTTTCGTATCGCGGAGGTTGCAGTTCTTC.

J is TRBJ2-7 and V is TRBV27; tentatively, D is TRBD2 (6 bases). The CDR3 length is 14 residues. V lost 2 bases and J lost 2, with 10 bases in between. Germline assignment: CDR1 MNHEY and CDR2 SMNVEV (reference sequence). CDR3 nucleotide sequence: TGTGCCAGCAGTTTAGGGACTCCAACCTACGAGCAGTACTTC. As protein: CASSLGTPTYEQYF.

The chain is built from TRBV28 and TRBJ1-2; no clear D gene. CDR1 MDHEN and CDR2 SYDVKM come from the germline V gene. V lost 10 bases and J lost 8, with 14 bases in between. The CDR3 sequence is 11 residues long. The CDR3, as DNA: TGTGCCATAATCGGTTCTCGGGGCTACACCTTC. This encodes CAIIGSRGYTF.

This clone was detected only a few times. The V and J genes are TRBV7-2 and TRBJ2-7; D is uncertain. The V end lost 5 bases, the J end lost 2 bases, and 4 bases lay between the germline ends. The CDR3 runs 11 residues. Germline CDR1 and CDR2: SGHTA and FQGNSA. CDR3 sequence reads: CASSPAYEQYF. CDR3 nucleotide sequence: TGTGCCAGCAGCCCTGCCTACGAGCAGTACTTC.

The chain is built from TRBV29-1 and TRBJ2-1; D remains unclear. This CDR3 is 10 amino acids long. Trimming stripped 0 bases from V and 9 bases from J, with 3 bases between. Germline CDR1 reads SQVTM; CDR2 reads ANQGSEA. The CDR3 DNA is TGCAGCGTTGAAGATCGTGAGCAGTTCTTC. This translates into CSVEDREQFF.

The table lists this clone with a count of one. The CDR3, as DNA: TGTGCCAGCAGGTCCCCCGGGAAGCGTGGCTACACCTTC. As protein: CASRSPGKRGYTF. V is TRBV6-5 and J is TRBJ1-2; no reliable D call. CDR1 MNHEY and CDR2 SVGAGI come from the germline V gene. The CDR3 contains 13 residues. Trimming took 6 bases from V and 7 from J, leaving 15 bases between them.

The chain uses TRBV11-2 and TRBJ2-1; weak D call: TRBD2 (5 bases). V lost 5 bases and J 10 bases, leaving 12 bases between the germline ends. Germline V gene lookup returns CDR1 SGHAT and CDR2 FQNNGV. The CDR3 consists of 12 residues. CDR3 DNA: TGTGCCAGCAGCCCCGCCGGACTCGAGCAGTTCTTC. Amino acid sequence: CASSPAGLEQFF.

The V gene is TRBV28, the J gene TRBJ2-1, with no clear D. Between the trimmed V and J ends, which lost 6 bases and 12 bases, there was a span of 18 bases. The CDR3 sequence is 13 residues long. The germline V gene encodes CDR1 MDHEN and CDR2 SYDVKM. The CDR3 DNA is TGTGCCAGCAGCTTTTCCCCGACTGGTTGGCAGTTCTTC. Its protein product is CASSFSPTGWQFF.

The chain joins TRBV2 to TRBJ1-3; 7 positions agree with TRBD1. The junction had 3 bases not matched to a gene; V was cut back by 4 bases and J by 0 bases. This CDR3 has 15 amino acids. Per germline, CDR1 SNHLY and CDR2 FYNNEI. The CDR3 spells CASSGQGISGNTIYF. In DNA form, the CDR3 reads TGTGCCAGCAGTGGACAGGGAATCTCTGGAAACACCATATATTTT.

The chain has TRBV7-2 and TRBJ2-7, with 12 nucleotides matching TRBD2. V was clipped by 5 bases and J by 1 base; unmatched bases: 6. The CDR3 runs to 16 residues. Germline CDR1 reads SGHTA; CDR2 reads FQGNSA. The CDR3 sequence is CASSPGLAGRSYEQYF. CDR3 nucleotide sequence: TGTGCCAGCAGCCCTGGACTAGCGGGGCGTTCCTACGAGCAGTACTTC.